Described below is a single T cell receptor beta chain sequence and its context. Researchers sorted participants into cohorts using their self-reported clinical history. Two negative PCRs, clearance, or symptom resolution characterized the recovered Cohort 3 donors. The data were obtained in a study of blood T cell repertoires in COVID-19. Study background: The United States, Italy and Spain were the sources of the acute and convalescent COVID-19 samples.

Per the study methods: From reference gene primer amplification, estimates of nucleated cell counts were derived. This table comes from immunoSEQ multiplex PCR, and its TCRdb copy is limited to in-frame clones, with some not included. V and J calls and clone size follow that table, whereas D and trimming were derived from the DNA. The table has around 250,000 clones, roughly 90% seen once. This clonotype originated in a woman in her twenties or thirties who had recovered from COVID-19. Specimen: PBMCs or T cells enriched from blood (not recorded which).

The CDR3 bases are TGTGCCAGCACCCCCCGACAGGGCAATCAGCCCCAGCATTTT. Translated, it gives CASTPRQGNQPQHF. The V gene is TRBV6-2 or TRBV6-3, the J gene TRBJ1-5; D may be TRBD1 (6 bases). This CDR3 has 14 amino acids. V shed 7 bases and J shed 2 bases, with 12 bases lying between them. Germline CDR1 reads MNHEY; CDR2 reads SVGEGT.